This entry features one T cell receptor (beta chain) sequence. The assay was immunoSEQ multiplex PCR, and TCRdb's table has in-frame clones only and misses some. The sample consists of 350,000 to 400,000 clones, around 87% of them appearing once. This entry is derived from a study of blood T cell repertoires in COVID-19. Germline V gene lookup returns CDR1 SGHTA and CDR2 FQGNSA. The V segment lost 5 bases and the J segment 0 bases; nucleotides outside the gene matches: 4. The CDR3 is made up of 15 amino acids. The material sequenced was PBMCs or T cells enriched from blood (not recorded which). The receptor's source is a woman aged 25 to 39 with acute COVID-19. The chain employs TRBV7-2 and TRBJ1-1; 9 positions agree with TRBD1. DNA of the CDR3: TGTGCCAGCAGCCCACGACAGGGGGTGAACACTGAAGCTTTCTTT. This translates into CASSPRQGVNTEAFF.